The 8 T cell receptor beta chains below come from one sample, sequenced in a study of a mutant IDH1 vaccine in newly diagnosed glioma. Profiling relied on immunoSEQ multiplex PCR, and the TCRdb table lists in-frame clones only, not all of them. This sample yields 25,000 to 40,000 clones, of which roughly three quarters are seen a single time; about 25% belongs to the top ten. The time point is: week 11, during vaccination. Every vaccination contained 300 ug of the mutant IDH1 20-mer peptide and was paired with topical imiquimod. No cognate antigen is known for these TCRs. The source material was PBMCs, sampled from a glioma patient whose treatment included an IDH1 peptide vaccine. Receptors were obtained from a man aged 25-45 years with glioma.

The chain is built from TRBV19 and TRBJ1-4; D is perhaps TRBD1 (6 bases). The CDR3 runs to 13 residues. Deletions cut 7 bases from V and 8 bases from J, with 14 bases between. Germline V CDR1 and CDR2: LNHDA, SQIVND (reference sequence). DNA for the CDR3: TGTGCCAGTACAGCAGGGGAGCACGAAAAACTGTTTTTT. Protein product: CASTAGEHEKLFF.

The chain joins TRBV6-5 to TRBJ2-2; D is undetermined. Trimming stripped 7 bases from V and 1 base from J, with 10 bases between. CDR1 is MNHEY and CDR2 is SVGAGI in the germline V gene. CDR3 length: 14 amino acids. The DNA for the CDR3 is TGTGCCAGCACTACCGATGGGAACACCGGGGAGCTGTTTTTT. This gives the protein CASTTDGNTGELFF.

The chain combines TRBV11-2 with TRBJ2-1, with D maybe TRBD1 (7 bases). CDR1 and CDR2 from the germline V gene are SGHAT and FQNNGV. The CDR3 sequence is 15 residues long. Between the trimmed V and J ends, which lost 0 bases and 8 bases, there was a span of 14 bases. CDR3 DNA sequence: TGTGCCAGCAGCTTAGAGGAGGGGGCGGTCTATGAGCAGTTCTTC. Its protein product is CASSLEEGAVYEQFF.

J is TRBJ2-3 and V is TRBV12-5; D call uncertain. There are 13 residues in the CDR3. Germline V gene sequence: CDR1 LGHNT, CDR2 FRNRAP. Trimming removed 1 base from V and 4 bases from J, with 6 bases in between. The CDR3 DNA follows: TGTGCTAGTGGTTTGGCAGGTCCAGATACGCAGTATTTT. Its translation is CASGLAGPDTQYF.

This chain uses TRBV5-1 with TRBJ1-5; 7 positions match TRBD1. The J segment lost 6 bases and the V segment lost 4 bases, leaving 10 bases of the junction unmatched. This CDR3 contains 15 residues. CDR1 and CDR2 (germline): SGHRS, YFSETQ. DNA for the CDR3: TGCGCCAGCAGCCCCGAGGAGGGGGCGACTCAGCCCCAGCATTTT. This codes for CASSPEEGATQPQHF.

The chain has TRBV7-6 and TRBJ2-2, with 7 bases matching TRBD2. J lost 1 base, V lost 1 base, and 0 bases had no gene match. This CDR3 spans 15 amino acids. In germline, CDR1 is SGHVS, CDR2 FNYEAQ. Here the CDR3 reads CASSLVAGNTGELFF. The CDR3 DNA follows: TGTGCCAGCAGCTTAGTAGCGGGGAACACCGGGGAGCTGTTTTTT. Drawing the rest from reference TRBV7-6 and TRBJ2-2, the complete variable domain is GAGVSQSPRYKVTKRGQDVALRCDPISGHVSLYWYRQALGQGPEFLTYFNYEAQQDKSGLPNDRFSAERPEGSISTLTIQRTEQRDSAMYRCASSLVAGNTGELFFGEGSRLTVL.

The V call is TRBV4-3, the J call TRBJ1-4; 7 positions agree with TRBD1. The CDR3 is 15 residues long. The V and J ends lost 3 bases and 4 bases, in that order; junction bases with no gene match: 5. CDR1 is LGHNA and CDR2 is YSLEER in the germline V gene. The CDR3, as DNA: TGCGCCAGCAGCCATAACCAGGGGGGTAATGAAAAACTGTTTTTT. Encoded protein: CASSHNQGGNEKLFF.

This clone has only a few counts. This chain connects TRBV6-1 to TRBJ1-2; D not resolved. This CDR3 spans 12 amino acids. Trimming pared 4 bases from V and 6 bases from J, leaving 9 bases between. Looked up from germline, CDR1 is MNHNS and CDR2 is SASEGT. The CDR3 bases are TGTGCCAGCAGTGGTTTGAGAGATGGCTACACCTTC. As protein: CASSGLRDGYTF.